These 18 T cell receptor beta chains came from one sample sequenced in a study of CD8+CD57+ T cells in acquired aplastic anemia. TCR beta VDJ and CDR3 were profiled, and genomic DNA was the template. In TCRdb, the reads were re-called with MiXCR into one record per CDR3 protein. The repertoire includes under 200,000 distinct CDR3 sequences, 40% to 50% of them detected once, and approximately 3% sits in the top ten. Patients selected for sequencing had displayed CD8+CD57+ cell expansion by flow cytometry. The sample taken for sequencing was sorted CD4+, CD8+, or CD8+CD57+ T cells (not recorded which) from PBMCs. The origin of the receptors is a human donor with aplastic anemia.

The chain employs TRBV12-3 or TRBV12-4 and TRBJ1-1, with TRBD1 as a possible D gene (5 bases). There are 14 residues in the CDR3. Trimming stripped 6 bases from V and 7 bases from J, with 18 bases between. The CDR3 reads CASSPPLDSGEAFF. The CDR3 DNA reads as TGTGCCAGCAGCCCCCCTCTCGACAGCGGTGAAGCTTTCTTT.

The DNA of the CDR3 is TGTGCCAGTAGTAAGGCAGGGACTAACTACAGCTACACCTTC. Translation: CASSKAGTNYSYTF. The chain uses TRBV19 and TRBJ1-2; D might be TRBD1 (5 bases). The length of the CDR3 is 14 residues. In germline, CDR1 is LNHDA, CDR2 SQIVND (reference sequence). Between the trimmed V and J ends, which lost 4 bases and 9 bases, there was a span of 18 bases.

This clonotype was picked up many times. The rearrangement uses TRBV20-1 and TRBJ1-2; 9 bases fit TRBD1. Unmatched junction bases numbered 7, after V lost 3 bases and J lost 2 bases. This CDR3 has 15 amino acids. The V gene's germline CDR1 is DFQATT and CDR2 SNEGSKA (reference sequence). The CDR3 coding sequence is TGCAGTGCTAGTGGTACAGGGGGCCTGAACTATGGCTACACCTTC. Translated: CSASGTGGLNYGYTF.

This clonotype was seen a few times. The chain couples TRBV15 to TRBJ2-2; D remains unclear. CDR1 is LNHNV, CDR2 YYDKDF, per germline (reference sequence). The CDR3 runs 14 residues. V was shortened by 1 base and J by 3 bases, with 6 bases between the two germline ends. The CDR3 is CATSRGRDTGELFF. CDR3 coding DNA: TGTGCCACCAGCAGAGGTCGGGACACCGGGGAGCTGTTTTTT.

The rearrangement joins TRBV20-1 to TRBJ2-5; 9 bases are shared with TRBD1. Germline values: CDR1 DFQATT, CDR2 SNEGSKA (reference sequence). J gave up 5 bases and V 5 bases, and 9 bases lay outside the gene matches. This CDR3 is 14 amino acids long. As DNA, the CDR3 is TGCAGTGCTGGAGGGACAGGGTCGGTGGAGACCCAGTACTTC. It translates to CSAGGTGSVETQYF.

Regarding this clonotype: This clone may be a read error of a much larger clone one base away. The chain combines TRBV29-1 with TRBJ1-2, with D perhaps matching TRBD1 (5 bases). CDR3 length: 10 amino acids. Germline values: CDR1 SQVTM, CDR2 ANQGSEA. CDR3 region: CSVEGDGCTF. The CDR3 nucleotides are TGCAGCGTTGAAGGGGACGGCTGCACCTTC.

The V and J genes are TRBV19 and TRBJ2-7; TRBD2 matches at 10 bases. Trimming at V came to 5 bases and at J to 3 bases, leaving 10 bases not matched to a gene. The CDR3 has 16 amino acids. Per the germline V gene, CDR1 is LNHDA and CDR2 is SQIVND (reference sequence). In DNA form, the CDR3 reads TGTGCCAGTAGTGCCGGACTAGCGGCAGTGGGCTACGAGCAGTACTTC. Protein sequence: CASSAGLAAVGYEQYF.

The chain combines TRBV29-1 with TRBJ1-1, with 7 bases lining up with TRBD1. With 4 bases clipped from V and 0 bases from J, the junction kept 11 bases outside the gene matches. CDR3 length: 16 amino acids. The germline CDR1 and CDR2 sequences are SQVTM and ANQGSEA. The chain's CDR3 is CSVGNRGGKMNTEAFF. The CDR3 coding sequence is TGCAGCGTTGGTAACAGGGGAGGCAAAATGAACACTGAAGCTTTCTTT.

About this clonotype: The CDR3 does not close with the conserved phenylalanine or tryptophan, likely indicating a read error. The V and J genes are TRBV15 and TRBJ2-1; 11 bases are a match to TRBD2. The germline CDR1 and CDR2 sequences are LNHNV and YYDKDF (reference sequence). After removal of 3 bases from V and 7 bases from J, the junction contained 8 bases not matched to a gene. The CDR3 covers 16 residues. CDR3 region: CATSSFMTSGMNEQFL. DNA of the CDR3: TGTGCCACCAGCAGTTTCATGACTAGCGGGATGAATGAGCAGTTCCTC.

The chain couples TRBV25-1 to TRBJ1-2, with TRBD1 identical over 10 bases. The V and J ends lost 3 bases and 6 bases, in that order; junction bases with no gene match: 1. Germline values: CDR1 MGHDK, CDR2 SYGVNS. The length of the CDR3 is 13 residues. CDR3 in amino acids: CASSEDRGDGYTF. The CDR3 DNA reads TGTGCCAGCAGTGAGGACAGGGGGGATGGCTACACCTTC.

The chain joins TRBV2 to TRBJ1-1; D is ambiguous. Per the germline V gene, CDR1 is SNHLY and CDR2 is FYNNEI. V lost 2 bases and J lost 1, with 11 bases in between. The CDR3 extends over 15 amino acids. Here the CDR3 DNA reads TGTGCCAGCAGTGAATTTGAGACGCCGAACACTGAAGCTTTCTTT. This translates into CASSEFETPNTEAFF.

This chain links TRBV7-9 with TRBJ2-3; D unclear. The CDR3 runs 14 residues. Germline V lookup: CDR1 SEHNR, CDR2 FQNEAQ (reference sequence). V lost 2 bases and J lost 1, with 7 bases in between. CDR3 loop: CASSLRPGTDTQYF. CDR3 nucleotides: TGTGCCAGCAGCTTACGTCCAGGCACAGATACGCAGTATTTT.

This clonotype was counted at least ten times. In nucleotides, the CDR3 is TGCAGTGCTAGAGACCCGACTAGCGCCGACGGGGATCTCTACGAGCAGTACTTC. The encoded protein is CSARDPTSADGDLYEQYF. The chain employs TRBV20-1 and TRBJ2-7; 8 bases fit TRBD2. The CDR3 runs to 18 residues. The germline gives CDR1 DFQATT, CDR2 SNEGSKA (reference sequence). The V segment lost 0 bases and the J segment 3 bases; nucleotides outside the gene matches: 16.

V usage is TRBV7-9 and J usage is TRBJ1-1; maybe TRBD1 (6 bases). CDR1 SEHNR and CDR2 FQNEAQ come from the germline V gene (reference sequence). CDR3 length: 13 residues. V lost 1 base to trimming and J lost 8 bases, with 11 bases between them. CDR3 sequence (DNA): TGTGCCAGCAGCTTAGAGACGGGGGCCGAAGCTTTCTTT. This translates into CASSLETGAEAFF.

To note about this clonotype: A much larger clone is a single base away; this may be a read error. The chain has TRBV6-4 and TRBJ1-2, with 7 bases identical to TRBD1. The CDR3 runs 14 residues. In germline, CDR1 is MRHNA, CDR2 SNTAGT. This CDR3 is CASSSGTESYGCTF. CDR3 in DNA: TGTGCCAGCAGTTCCGGGACAGAGAGCTATGGCTGCACCTTC.

The V gene is TRBV7-9, the J gene TRBJ2-7; TRBD1 might be the D (6 bases). Germline CDR1 is SEHNR and CDR2 is FQNEAQ (reference sequence). V gave up 5 bases and J gave up 2 bases, with 13 bases separating them. The CDR3 extends over 14 amino acids. CDR3: CASSPTGSPYEQYF. For the CDR3, the DNA is TGTGCCAGCAGCCCTACAGGGTCTCCCTACGAGCAGTACTTC.

The chain employs TRBV29-1 and TRBJ1-2; maybe TRBD1 (5 bases). The CDR3 length is 14 residues. V lost 4 bases and J lost 1, with 13 bases in between. Germline V lookup: CDR1 SQVTM, CDR2 ANQGSEA. In nucleotides, the CDR3 is TGCAGCGTTGGACCTAACAGGAATAACTATGGCTACACCTTC. It is translated as CSVGPNRNNYGYTF.

The V call is TRBV29-1, the J call TRBJ1-3; D unclear. This CDR3 is 13 amino acids long. Germline-derived CDR1 and CDR2 are SQVTM and ANQGSEA. V was clipped by 6 bases and J by 4 bases, with 13 bases between them. This CDR3 is CSVPSLQGNTIYF. CDR3 nucleotides: TGCAGCGTCCCCTCACTGCAGGGAAACACCATATATTTT.